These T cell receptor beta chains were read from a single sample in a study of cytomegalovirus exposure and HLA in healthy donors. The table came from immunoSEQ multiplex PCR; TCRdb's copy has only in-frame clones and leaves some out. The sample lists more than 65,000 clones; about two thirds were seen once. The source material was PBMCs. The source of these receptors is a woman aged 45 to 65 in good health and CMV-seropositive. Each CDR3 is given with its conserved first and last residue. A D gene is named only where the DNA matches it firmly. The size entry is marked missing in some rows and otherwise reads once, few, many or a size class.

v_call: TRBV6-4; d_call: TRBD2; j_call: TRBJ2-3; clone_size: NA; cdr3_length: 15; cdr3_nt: TGTGCCAGCAGTGACTCCCAGCGGGGGTCAGATACGCAGTATTTT; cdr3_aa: CASSDSQRGSDTQYF
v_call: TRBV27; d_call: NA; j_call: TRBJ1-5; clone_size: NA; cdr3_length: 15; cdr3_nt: TGTGCCAGCAGCATCTCCGACAGCCCCGCACAGCCCCAGCATTTT; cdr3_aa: CASSISDSPAQPQHF
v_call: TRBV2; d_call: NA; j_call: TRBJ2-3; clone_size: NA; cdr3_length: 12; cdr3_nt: TGTGCCGGGGCGATTTATCCGGATACGCAGTATTTT; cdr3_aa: CAGAIYPDTQYF
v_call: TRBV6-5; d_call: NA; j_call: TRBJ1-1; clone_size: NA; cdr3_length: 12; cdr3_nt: TGTGCCAGCAGTTACCCGGGAGTTGAAGCTTTCTTT; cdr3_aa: CASSYPGVEAFF
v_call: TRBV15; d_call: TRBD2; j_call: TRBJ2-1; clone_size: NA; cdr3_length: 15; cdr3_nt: TGTGCCACCAGCAGAGTAGCGGGGGACAACAATGAGCAGTTCTTC; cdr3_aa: CATSRVAGDNNEQFF
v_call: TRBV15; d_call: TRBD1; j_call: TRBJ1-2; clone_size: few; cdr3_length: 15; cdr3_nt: TGTGCCACCAGCAGCCACCCACAGGGGGGAGATGGCTACACCTTC; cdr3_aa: CATSSHPQGGDGYTF
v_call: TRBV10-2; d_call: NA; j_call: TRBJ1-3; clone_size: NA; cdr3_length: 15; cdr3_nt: TGCGCCAGCAGTACCGACGGGAGCTCTGGAAACACCATATATTTT; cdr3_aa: CASSTDGSSGNTIYF
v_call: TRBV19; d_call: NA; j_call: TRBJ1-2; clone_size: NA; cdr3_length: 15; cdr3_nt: TGTGCGAGCCGCCCACTTCAGGGCCTTGGGTATGGCTACACCTTC; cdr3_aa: CASRPLQGLGYGYTF
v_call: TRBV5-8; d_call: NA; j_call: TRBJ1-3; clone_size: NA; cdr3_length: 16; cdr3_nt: TGTGCCAGCAGCCGGGGGGGGGCAGACTCTGGAAACACCATATATTTT; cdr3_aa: CASSRGGADSGNTIYF
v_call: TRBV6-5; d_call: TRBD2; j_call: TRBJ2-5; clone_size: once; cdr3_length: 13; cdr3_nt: TGTGCCAGCAGACGGGGGGTCGAAGAGACCCAGTACTTC; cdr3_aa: CASRRGVEETQYF
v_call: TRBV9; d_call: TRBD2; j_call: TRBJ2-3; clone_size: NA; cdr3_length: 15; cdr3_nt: TGTGCCAGCAAGAGTAGCGGGGGGCCCACAGATACGCAGTATTTT; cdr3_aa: CASKSSGGPTDTQYF
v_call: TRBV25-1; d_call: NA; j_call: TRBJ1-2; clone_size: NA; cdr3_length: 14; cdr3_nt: TGTGCCAGCAGTGAACGGAGGAGCTCGGAGGGCTACACCTTC; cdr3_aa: CASSERRSSEGYTF
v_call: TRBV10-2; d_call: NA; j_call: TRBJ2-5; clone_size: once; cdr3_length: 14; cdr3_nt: TGCGCCAGCAGTGAGTGGGCTGCACAAGAGACCCAGTACTTC; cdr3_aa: CASSEWAAQETQYF